These 23 T cell receptor beta chains were sequenced from one sample in a study of blood T cell repertoires in COVID-19. TCRdb keeps only in-frame clones here, not all; method: immunoSEQ multiplex PCR. The sample contains roughly 60,000 clones, around nine tenths of which appear only once. Sequencing input: peripheral blood. The receptors were sampled from a human donor in a cohort sampled during active COVID-19.

The V and J genes are TRBV7-3 and TRBJ1-3; tentative D call: TRBD1 (5 bases). Trimming removed 0 bases from V and 1 base from J, with 10 bases in between. The CDR3 runs to 16 residues. CDR1 SGHTA and CDR2 FQGTGA come from the germline V gene. The CDR3 loop is CASSLTGPLSGNTIYF. The CDR3, as DNA: TGTGCCAGCAGCTTAACGGGGCCACTATCTGGAAACACCATATATTTT.

This clone was counted between two and nine times. The chain has TRBV7-9 and TRBJ2-2, with unresolved D. The V gene's germline CDR1 is SEHNR and CDR2 FQNEAQ (reference sequence). Trimming removed 2 bases at V and 3 bases at J, with 13 bases between. The CDR3 covers 16 residues. The chain's CDR3 is CASSLTPGTDTGELFF. The CDR3 DNA follows: TGTGCCAGCAGCTTAACTCCGGGTACGGACACCGGGGAGCTGTTTTTT.

This clone came up once. The rearrangement joins TRBV6-1 to TRBJ2-2, with 8 bases that match TRBD2. The CDR3 sequence is 16 residues long. V lost 0 bases and J lost 6; bases outside the gene matches: 6. CDR1 and CDR2 (germline): MNHNS, SASEGT. CDR3 sequence (DNA): TGTGCCAGCAGTGAAGCGGGACTAGTTTCGGCCGGGGAGCTGTTTTTT. Its translation is CASSEAGLVSAGELFF.

This sequence joins TRBV4-3 and TRBJ2-1, with D maybe TRBD1 (5 bases). Between the trimmed V and J ends, which lost 0 bases and 1 base, there was a span of 19 bases. Germline V lookup: CDR1 LGHNA, CDR2 YSLEER. This CDR3 region has 19 residues. In DNA form, the CDR3 reads TGCGCCAGCAGCCAAGATTATACTATTTGGGGCCGGTCCTACAATGAGCAGTTCTTC. This codes for CASSQDYTIWGRSYNEQFF.

V and J are TRBV6-9 and TRBJ2-3; 9 bases agree with TRBD2. The germline V gene has CDR1 MNHGY and CDR2 SVAAGI. The J segment lost 4 bases and the V segment lost 5 bases, leaving 7 bases of the junction unmatched. This CDR3 is 15 amino acids long. The CDR3 region is CASSTHLAGPDTQYF. CDR3 sequence (DNA): TGTGCCAGCAGTACCCACCTAGCGGGGCCAGATACGCAGTATTTT.

This clone was detected only once. This chain links TRBV2 with TRBJ1-6; 9 bases are shared with TRBD1. The V segment lost 3 bases and the J segment 6 bases; nucleotides outside the gene matches: 6. This CDR3 spans 16 amino acids. CDR1 is SNHLY and CDR2 is FYNNEI in the germline V gene. Written as DNA, the CDR3 is TGTGCCAGCAGTGATACAGGGGGCTTCCCTAATTCACCCCTCCACTTT. Protein: CASSDTGGFPNSPLHF.

V and J are TRBV9 and TRBJ2-1; TRBD2 agrees at 10 bases. Germline values: CDR1 SGDLS, CDR2 YYNGEE. V lost 4 bases to trimming and J lost 7 bases; unmatched junction nucleotides: 11. This CDR3 contains 16 residues. The CDR3 coding sequence is TGTGCCAGCAGCCCTCTTGGAGCGGGAGGGCCAAATGAGCAGTTCTTC. This sequence encodes CASSPLGAGGPNEQFF. The full variable domain, rest sourced from reference TRBV9 and TRBJ2-1, is DSGVTQTPKHLITATGQRVTLRCSPRSGDLSVYWYQQSLDQGLQFLIQYYNGEERAKGNILERFSAQQFPDLHSELNLSSLELGDSALYFCASSPLGAGGPNEQFFGPGTRLTVL.

CDR3 protein: CASTLAGADTQYF. CDR3 in DNA: TGTGCCAGCACTCTAGCGGGGGCAGATACGCAGTATTTT. This chain links TRBV6-5 with TRBJ2-3, with TRBD2 identical over 10 bases. This CDR3 comprises 13 residues. From germline, CDR1 is MNHEY and CDR2 SVGAGI. V gave up 7 bases and J gave up 4 bases; unmatched junction bases: 2.

The chain employs TRBV7-2 and TRBJ1-5; no clear D. The V gene lost 4 bases and the J gene lost 9 bases, with 19 bases spanning the gap. The CDR3 has 15 residues. Germline lookup yields CDR1 SGHTA and CDR2 FQGNSA. CDR3 nucleotide sequence: TGTGCCAGCAGCTCCGAGGCCGGAGTCGTAGGGCCCCAGCATTTT. Its protein product is CASSSEAGVVGPQHF.

The chain couples TRBV19 to TRBJ2-1; D unclear. The germline V gene encodes CDR1 LNHDA and CDR2 SQIVND (reference sequence). The V end lost 0 bases, the J end lost 7 bases, and 13 bases lay between the germline ends. The CDR3 consists of 15 residues. CDR3 DNA sequence: TGTGCCAGTAGTATAGAACACAGCCTTAGGAATGAGCAGTTCTTC. It specifies CASSIEHSLRNEQFF. Together with reference TRBV19 and TRBJ2-1, the CDR3 gives the full variable domain: DGGITQSPKYLFRKEGQNVTLSCEQNLNHDAMYWYRQDPGQGLRLIYYSQIVNDFQKGDIAEGYSVSREKKESFPLTVTSAQKNPTAFYLCASSIEHSLRNEQFFGPGTRLTVL.

This clone was seen only once. This chain joins TRBV10-3 and TRBJ2-1, with D perhaps TRBD2 (5 bases). The V end was cut by 2 bases, the J end by 9 bases, with 14 bases between. CDR3 length: 14 amino acids. Looked up from germline, CDR1 is ENHRY and CDR2 is SYGVKD. For the CDR3, the DNA is TGTGCCATCAGTGAGCCTTTCGGGATGGCTGAGCAGTTCTTC. Translation gives CAISEPFGMAEQFF.

The J gene is TRBJ2-4, the V gene TRBV4-3, with D perhaps matching TRBD2 (6 bases). Germline CDR1 reads LGHNA; CDR2 reads YSLEER. This CDR3 is built from 16 residues. Trimming stripped 1 base from V and 4 bases from J, with 14 bases between. The CDR3 DNA sequence: TGCGCCAGCAGCCAAGGGAACGGGAGACTAAAAAACATTCAGTACTTC. Amino acid sequence: CASSQGNGRLKNIQYF.

This chain connects TRBV3-1 (or the pseudogene TRBV3-2) to TRBJ1-2, with D possibly matching TRBD1 (6 bases). CDR1 is LGHDT, CDR2 YNNKEL, per germline (reference sequence). This CDR3 region has 15 residues. With 1 base removed from V and 5 bases from J, the gap between germline ends came to 14 bases. The CDR3 DNA is TGTGCCAGCAGCCAAGTCCAGGACAGTCATTATGGCTACACCTTC. It yields the protein CASSQVQDSHYGYTF.

This clone was seen a handful of times. The chain carries TRBV4-1 and TRBJ2-1; TRBD1 matches 9 bases. The CDR3 spans 17 residues. The junction had 10 bases not matched to a gene; V was cut back by 1 base and J by 6 bases. Germline CDR1 is MGHRA and CDR2 is YSYEKL. The CDR3 reads CASSQGRDRVLGNEQFF. The CDR3 DNA is TGCGCCAGCAGCCAAGGAAGGGACAGGGTTCTCGGCAATGAGCAGTTCTTC.

The chain is built from TRBV15 and TRBJ2-7, with D perhaps TRBD2 (5 bases). Trimming took off 0 bases at V and 7 bases at J, with 13 bases between the two ends. CDR1 LNHNV and CDR2 YYDKDF come from the germline V gene (reference sequence). This CDR3 is built from 14 residues. The CDR3 is CATSRDRVTGEQYF. The CDR3 region has the DNA TGTGCCACCAGCAGAGATCGTGTAACGGGGGAGCAGTACTTC.

On this clone itself: Germline and junction disagree at one end, which may indicate a read error. The gene calls are TRBV13 and TRBJ1-2; possibly TRBD1 for D (6 bases). Germline V gene data show CDR1 as PRHDT and CDR2 as FYEKMQ (reference sequence). CDR3 length equals 12 residues. The DNA of the CDR3 is TGTGCCAGCAGCCCCGACAGGAGGAGGCCCTTCTTC. Translated: CASSPDRRRPFF.

This clone showed up just once. The chain uses TRBV7-2 and TRBJ2-3, with 8 positions matching TRBD2. The ends lost 4 bases at V and 5 bases at J; junction bases unmatched: 8. CDR3 length: 15 amino acids. CDR1 is SGHTA and CDR2 is FQGNSA in the germline V gene. The CDR3 sequence is CASSSGLARQDTQYF. CDR3 nucleotide sequence: TGTGCCAGCAGCTCCGGACTAGCTCGGCAAGATACGCAGTATTTT.

The chain has TRBV9 and TRBJ2-7; D perhaps matches TRBD1 (6 bases). Germline values: CDR1 SGDLS, CDR2 YYNGEE. The V end was cut by 3 bases, the J end by 0 bases, with 10 bases between. CDR3 size: 14 residues. This CDR3 reads CASSARDISYEQYF. CDR3 nucleotides: TGTGCCAGCAGCGCGAGGGACATCTCCTACGAGCAGTACTTC.

The chain has TRBV27 and TRBJ2-3; D unclear. The V and J ends lost 3 bases and 5 bases respectively, with 12 bases between them. Germline V gene data show CDR1 as MNHEY and CDR2 as SMNVEV (reference sequence). The CDR3 loop spans 14 amino acids. DNA for the CDR3: TGTGCCAGCAGTTTCTCCCCAGGTGGAGATACGCAGTATTTT. This gives the protein CASSFSPGGDTQYF.

The chain links TRBV5-4 to TRBJ2-7; 14 bases fit TRBD2. V was pared by 4 bases and J by 7 bases, with 10 bases of the junction left unmatched. Germline V gives CDR1 SGHNT, CDR2 YYREEE (reference sequence). This CDR3 contains 16 residues. The CDR3 bases are TGTGCCAGCAGCCTAGGACTAGCGGGAGGACTGGGAGAGCAGTACTTC. It yields the protein CASSLGLAGGLGEQYF.

The rearrangement joins TRBV7-9 to TRBJ1-2; weak D call: TRBD1 (6 bases). Germline-derived CDR1 and CDR2 are SEHNR and FQNEAQ (reference sequence). There are 18 residues in the CDR3. Trimming left V 5 bases short and J 0 bases short, with 22 bases between. The CDR3 loop is CASSKDSPRVVPNYGYTF. The CDR3, as DNA: TGTGCCAGCAGCAAGGACAGCCCTAGAGTTGTTCCTAACTATGGCTACACCTTC.

V usage is TRBV5-6 and J usage is TRBJ1-2; D gene unclear. Germline V gene lookup returns CDR1 SGHDT and CDR2 YYEEEE. The V gene lost 0 bases and the J gene lost 2 bases, with 5 bases spanning the gap. CDR3 length equals 13 residues. The CDR3 DNA is TGTGCCAGCAGCTTGGGACAAAACTATGGCTACACCTTC. This codes for CASSLGQNYGYTF.

This clone occurred once. The J gene is TRBJ1-1, the V gene TRBV5-4; D gene unclear. Germline CDR1 reads SGHNT; CDR2 reads YYREEE (reference sequence). Trimming removed 4 bases from V and 1 base from J, with 8 bases in between. CDR3 length: 13 amino acids. Here the CDR3 reads CASSLTENTEAFF. The CDR3 DNA reads as TGTGCCAGCAGCCTGACTGAGAACACTGAAGCTTTCTTT.